This record concerns one T cell receptor beta chain sequence. Its target is not known. The CDR3 is 15 residues long. Germline V CDR1 and CDR2: MNHEY, SMNVEV (reference sequence). Trimming removed 4 bases from V and 3 bases from J, with 16 bases in between. During the collection period, no donor immune events like infections were recorded. This table comes from immunoSEQ multiplex PCR, and its TCRdb copy is limited to in-frame clones, with some not included. Of 90,000 to 100,000 clones listed, approximately 91% are singletons. The source of the sample is a study of identifying expanded T cells in peripheral blood. Study outcomes and limitations: Variance in clone template counts between roughly two-week samples significantly increased with total template count across all healthy donors. Technical replicates showed around 1.2 changed clones; roughly two weeks 15 to 20; four weeks 19.

The rearrangement joins TRBV27 to TRBJ2-7; the D gene is possibly TRBD2 (7 bases). The TCR originated in a person between 18 and 69 years old in good health. Sequencing used blood. CDR3 sequence: CASSSWRGGVYEQYF. In DNA, the CDR3 is TGTGCCAGCAGTTCTTGGAGGGGGGGTGTCTACGAGCAGTACTTC.